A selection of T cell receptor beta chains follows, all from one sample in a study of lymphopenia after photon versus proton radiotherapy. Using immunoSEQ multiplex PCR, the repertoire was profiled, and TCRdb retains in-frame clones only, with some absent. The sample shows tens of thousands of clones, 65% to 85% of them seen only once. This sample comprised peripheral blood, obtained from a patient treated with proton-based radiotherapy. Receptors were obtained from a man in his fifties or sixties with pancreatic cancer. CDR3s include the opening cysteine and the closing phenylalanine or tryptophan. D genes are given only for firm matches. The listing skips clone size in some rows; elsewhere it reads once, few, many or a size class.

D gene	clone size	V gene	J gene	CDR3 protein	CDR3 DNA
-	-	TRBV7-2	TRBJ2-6	CASRLQASGANVLTF	TGTGCCAGCAGACTACAAGCCTCTGGGGCCAACGTCCTGACTTTC
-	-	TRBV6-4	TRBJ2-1	CASSDEVRGSKFF	TGTGCCAGCAGTGACGAGGTGAGGGGGAGTAAGTTCTTC
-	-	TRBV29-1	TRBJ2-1	CSVSDSGLFF	TGCAGCGTATCTGACAGTGGCCTGTTCTTC
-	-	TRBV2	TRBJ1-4	CASAYQGLSGEKLFF	TGTGCCAGCGCCTACCAGGGGCTGTCTGGTGAAAAACTGTTTTTT
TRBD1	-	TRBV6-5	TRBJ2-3	CASSLDRGTTDTQYF	TGTGCCAGCAGCCTAGACAGGGGTACCACAGATACGCAGTATTTT
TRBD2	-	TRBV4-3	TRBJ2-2	CASSQDRSSGKYTGELFF	TGCGCCAGCAGCCAAGACCGATCTAGCGGGAAATACACCGGGGAGCTGTTTTTT
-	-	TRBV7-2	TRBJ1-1	CASILGRSNTEAFF	TGTGCCAGCATCCTGGGACGGTCGAACACTGAAGCTTTCTTT
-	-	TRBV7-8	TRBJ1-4	CASSLVGVPSEKLFF	TGTGCCAGCAGCTTAGTAGGAGTACCTAGTGAAAAACTGTTTTTT
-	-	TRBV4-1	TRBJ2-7	CASSHRVEVPYEQYF	TGCGCCAGCAGCCACCGGGTGGAGGTTCCCTACGAGCAGTACTTC
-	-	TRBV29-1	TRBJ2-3	CSVDGLTDTQYF	TGCAGCGTTGATGGGCTCACAGATACGCAGTATTTT
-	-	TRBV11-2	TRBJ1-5	CASSLAGTQPQHF	TGTGCCAGCAGCTTAGCCGGGACTCAGCCCCAGCATTTT
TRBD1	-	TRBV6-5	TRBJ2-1	CASSSDRGAYNEQFF	TGTGCCAGCAGTTCCGACAGGGGAGCCTACAATGAGCAGTTCTTC
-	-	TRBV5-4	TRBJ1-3	CASSFPGAGNTIYF	TGTGCCAGCAGCTTCCCAGGGGCTGGAAACACCATATATTTT
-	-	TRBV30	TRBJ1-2	CAWSSAREGYTF	TGTGCCTGGAGTAGCGCACGGGAGGGCTACACCTTC
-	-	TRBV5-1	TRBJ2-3	CASSDPRGFDMTDTQYF	TGCGCCAGCAGCGACCCCCGGGGCTTCGATATGACAGATACGCAGTATTTT
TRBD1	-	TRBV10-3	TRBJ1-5	CAISTTGVSNQPQHF	TGTGCCATCAGCACGACAGGGGTGAGCAATCAGCCCCAGCATTTT
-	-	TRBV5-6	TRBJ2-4	CASSGAQGNIQYF	TGTGCCAGCAGCGGGGCTCAGGGAAACATTCAGTACTTC
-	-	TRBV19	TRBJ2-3	CASSMTDTQYF	TGTGCCAGTAGTATGACAGATACGCAGTATTTT
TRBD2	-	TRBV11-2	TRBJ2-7	CASSLSGGSLNEQYF	TGTGCCAGCAGCTTATCGGGCGGGAGTCTCAACGAGCAGTACTTC
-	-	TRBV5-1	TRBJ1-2	CASSKDSPYGYTF	TGCGCCAGTAGCAAGGACAGCCCCTATGGCTACACCTTC
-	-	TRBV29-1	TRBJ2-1	CSVDLGVRGRSNEQFF	TGCAGCGTTGATCTGGGGGTTAGGGGTCGATCTAATGAGCAGTTCTTC
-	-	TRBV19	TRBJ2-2	CASSIRGSVEGELFF	TGTGCCAGTAGTATTCGGGGCTCCGTAGAGGGGGAGCTGTTTTTT
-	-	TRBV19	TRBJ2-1	CASSINTGGQYNEQFF	TGTGCCAGTAGTATAAACACCGGCGGACAATACAATGAGCAGTTCTTC
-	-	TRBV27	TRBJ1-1	CASKFRGGHTNTEAFF	TGTGCCAGCAAGTTCAGAGGAGGGCATACGAACACTGAAGCTTTCTTT
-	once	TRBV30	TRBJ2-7	CAWTLDYEQYF	TGTGCCTGGACACTAGACTACGAGCAGTACTTC
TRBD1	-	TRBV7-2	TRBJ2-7	CASSQRDRGSYEQYF	TGTGCCAGCAGCCAGAGGGACAGGGGATCCTACGAGCAGTACTTC